This TCR beta chain derives from a study of response to subunit inactivated influenza vaccine. V trimming: 8 bases; J trimming: 2 bases; junction bases outside the gene matches: 5. The CDR3 runs 14 residues. Germline V gene lookup returns CDR1 WSHSY and CDR2 SAAADI. Overall study findings and caveats: T cells newly recruited by each seasonal influenza vaccination are few, the authors suggested.

This clonotype was detected only a few times. Its antigen is still unknown. TCRdb re-called the RT-PCR reads through MiXCR, storing one row per CDR3 protein. The sample has 560,000 or so distinct CDR3 sequences, approximately 7.7% seen once; the top ten hold roughly 13%. This TCR was sampled from a man between 50 and 75 years old who received an inactivated influenza vaccine. The V and J genes are TRBV10-2 and TRBJ2-1; 8 positions agree with TRBD2. Sequencing used PBMCs from blood, obtained less than 25 months after vaccination. CDR3 in DNA: TGCGCCAGCGGGGGCGGGAGGACCTACAATGAGCAGTTCTTC. It is translated as CASGGGRTYNEQFF.